A single sample is the source of the 10 T cell receptor beta chains below, sequenced in a study of T cell repertoires in aging, cancer and after chemotherapy. Amplification of TCR beta used genomic DNA extracted from peripheral blood. Rearranged V-D-J TRB sequences were amplified with a mixed TRB-A/B primer pool. TCRdb used MiXCR to reprocess the multiplex PCR reads, holding one entry per CDR3 protein. The sample has about 5,800 distinct CDR3 sequences, 20% to 30% seen once; the top ten hold roughly 4.1%. The specimen was blood. All receptors come from a human donor with a blood cancer.

This clonotype is termed medium-sized. The V call is TRBV6-5, the J call TRBJ1-1; 9 bases map to TRBD1. The trim removed 6 bases at V and 11 bases at J, leaving 10 bases unmatched. The CDR3 has 13 amino acids. Per the germline V gene, CDR1 is MNHEY and CDR2 is SVGAGI. CDR3 amino acids: CASSQTGGLFAFF. CDR3 in DNA: TGTGCCAGCAGCCAGACAGGGGGACTATTTGCTTTCTTT.

In its sample, this clonotype ranks as medium-sized. The CDR3 DNA sequence: TGTGCCAGCAGTTATTTTCCTAGCGTTTCGGGCACCGGGGAGCTGTTTTTT. It encodes CASSYFPSVSGTGELFF. The chain links TRBV6-5 to TRBJ2-2; tentative D call: TRBD2 (6 bases). The V gene lost 3 bases and the J gene lost 4 bases, with 18 bases spanning the gap. The germline V gene has CDR1 MNHEY and CDR2 SVGAGI. The CDR3 totals 17 residues.

By proportion, this clonotype is medium-sized (0.01 to 0.1%). The chain couples TRBV5-1 to TRBJ2-1; D unresolved. The CDR3 has 11 amino acids. The V gene lost 4 bases and the J gene lost 10 bases, with 9 bases spanning the gap. Germline V gene sequence: CDR1 SGHRS, CDR2 YFSETQ. In DNA form, the CDR3 reads TGCGCCAGCAGCGCGGCTCAGGAGCAGTTCTTC. This translates into CASSAAQEQFF.

This clonotype is medium-sized by share. The chain joins TRBV6-5 to TRBJ2-1, with 9 bases that match TRBD2. This CDR3 has 15 amino acids. The V and J ends lost 6 bases and 2 bases, in that order; junction bases with no gene match: 5. Germline CDR1 is MNHEY and CDR2 is SVGAGI. CDR3 in DNA: TGTGCCAGCAGGCGTCTAGCGGGGACCTACAATGAGCAGTTCTTC. Its translation is CASRRLAGTYNEQFF.

In its sample, this clonotype was seen a few times. V usage is TRBV5-1 and J usage is TRBJ2-3, with D uncertain. Germline CDR1 and CDR2: SGHRS and YFSETQ. The CDR3 contains 14 residues. Trimming pared 4 bases from V and 3 bases from J, leaving 12 bases between. Here the CDR3 reads CASSPEDSTDTQYF. The CDR3 region has the DNA TGCGCCAGCAGCCCCGAGGATTCTACAGATACGCAGTATTTT.

The chain employs TRBV20-1 and TRBJ1-3, with TRBD1 matching over 10 bases. The CDR3 has 12 residues. The V and J ends lost 6 bases and 8 bases, in that order; junction bases with no gene match: 4. Per the germline V gene, CDR1 is DFQATT and CDR2 is SNEGSKA (reference sequence). Here the CDR3 DNA reads TGCAGTGCGGAGGACAGGGGGGACACCATATATTTT. Its translation: CSAEDRGDTIYF.

The sample holds a few counts of this clonotype. The chain couples TRBV5-1 to TRBJ2-7; D may be TRBD2 (6 bases). Trimming cost V 0 bases and J 5 bases, with 15 bases left between them. The CDR3 sequence is 15 residues long. The germline gives CDR1 SGHRS, CDR2 YFSETQ. The CDR3 region is CASSLAGTGVHEQYF. The DNA of the CDR3 is TGCGCCAGCAGCTTGGCCGGGACTGGGGTCCACGAGCAGTACTTC.

By sample share, this clonotype is medium-sized. The chain has TRBV29-1 and TRBJ1-2; 7 bases agree with TRBD1. The J segment lost 8 bases and the V segment lost 0 bases, leaving 6 bases of the junction unmatched. From germline, CDR1 is SQVTM and CDR2 ANQGSEA. The CDR3 has 13 amino acids. In nucleotides, the CDR3 is TGCAGCGTTGAAGATATAAGGGGGCGAGGCTACACCTTC. Amino acid sequence: CSVEDIRGRGYTF.

As to this clonotype: An end of the junction differs from the germline gene, which may be a read error. This chain connects TRBV27 to TRBJ2-4; 14 bases match TRBD2. Germline V gene sequence: CDR1 MNHEY, CDR2 SMNVEV (reference sequence). CDR3 length equals 17 residues. The CDR3 spells CASSQETSGRDKNIQYF. The CDR3 DNA is TGCGCCAGCAGCCAAGAGACTAGCGGGAGGGACAAAAACATTCAGTACTTC.

This clonotype was detected only a few times. The V call is TRBV10-1, the J call TRBJ2-1; 7 nucleotides align to TRBD2. This CDR3 is 13 amino acids long. V gave up 4 bases and J gave up 9 bases; unmatched junction bases: 6. The germline V gene has CDR1 WNHNN and CDR2 SYGVQD (reference sequence). For the CDR3, the DNA is TGCGCCAGCAGTGGGCGGGAGCGAGGTGAGCAGTTCTTC. As protein: CASSGRERGEQFF.